The subject of this entry is one T cell receptor beta chain. Its antigen is undetermined. The data originate from a study of T cells in narcolepsy. Study in general: Enrolled donors included narcolepsy type 1 or type 2 patients and healthy controls.

Notes on the study in general: No autoreactive T cell clone sequences appeared in some memory CD4+ repertoires. HCRT-specific and TRIB2-specific autoreactive clonotypes appeared among same-patient CSF and blood CD4+ clonotypes. Healthy controls reportedly lacked the autoreactive clonotypes serially found in patients' blood.

Measured with immunoSEQ multiplex PCR; TCRdb has only the in-frame clones, and not every one. The repertoire holds about 32,000 clones, with around 77% as singletons. Trimming cost V 1 base and J 4 bases, with 4 bases left between them. Germline V gene data show CDR1 as KGHSH and CDR2 as LQKENI. The CDR3 extends over 12 amino acids. The material sequenced was memory (CD45RA-) CD4+ T cells from blood. The sequence came from a human donor in good health. The chain links TRBV18 to TRBJ1-2; D gene uncertain. CDR3 nucleotides: TGTGCCAGCTCACCACAGCTCTATGGCTACACCTTC. Its translation: CASSPQLYGYTF.